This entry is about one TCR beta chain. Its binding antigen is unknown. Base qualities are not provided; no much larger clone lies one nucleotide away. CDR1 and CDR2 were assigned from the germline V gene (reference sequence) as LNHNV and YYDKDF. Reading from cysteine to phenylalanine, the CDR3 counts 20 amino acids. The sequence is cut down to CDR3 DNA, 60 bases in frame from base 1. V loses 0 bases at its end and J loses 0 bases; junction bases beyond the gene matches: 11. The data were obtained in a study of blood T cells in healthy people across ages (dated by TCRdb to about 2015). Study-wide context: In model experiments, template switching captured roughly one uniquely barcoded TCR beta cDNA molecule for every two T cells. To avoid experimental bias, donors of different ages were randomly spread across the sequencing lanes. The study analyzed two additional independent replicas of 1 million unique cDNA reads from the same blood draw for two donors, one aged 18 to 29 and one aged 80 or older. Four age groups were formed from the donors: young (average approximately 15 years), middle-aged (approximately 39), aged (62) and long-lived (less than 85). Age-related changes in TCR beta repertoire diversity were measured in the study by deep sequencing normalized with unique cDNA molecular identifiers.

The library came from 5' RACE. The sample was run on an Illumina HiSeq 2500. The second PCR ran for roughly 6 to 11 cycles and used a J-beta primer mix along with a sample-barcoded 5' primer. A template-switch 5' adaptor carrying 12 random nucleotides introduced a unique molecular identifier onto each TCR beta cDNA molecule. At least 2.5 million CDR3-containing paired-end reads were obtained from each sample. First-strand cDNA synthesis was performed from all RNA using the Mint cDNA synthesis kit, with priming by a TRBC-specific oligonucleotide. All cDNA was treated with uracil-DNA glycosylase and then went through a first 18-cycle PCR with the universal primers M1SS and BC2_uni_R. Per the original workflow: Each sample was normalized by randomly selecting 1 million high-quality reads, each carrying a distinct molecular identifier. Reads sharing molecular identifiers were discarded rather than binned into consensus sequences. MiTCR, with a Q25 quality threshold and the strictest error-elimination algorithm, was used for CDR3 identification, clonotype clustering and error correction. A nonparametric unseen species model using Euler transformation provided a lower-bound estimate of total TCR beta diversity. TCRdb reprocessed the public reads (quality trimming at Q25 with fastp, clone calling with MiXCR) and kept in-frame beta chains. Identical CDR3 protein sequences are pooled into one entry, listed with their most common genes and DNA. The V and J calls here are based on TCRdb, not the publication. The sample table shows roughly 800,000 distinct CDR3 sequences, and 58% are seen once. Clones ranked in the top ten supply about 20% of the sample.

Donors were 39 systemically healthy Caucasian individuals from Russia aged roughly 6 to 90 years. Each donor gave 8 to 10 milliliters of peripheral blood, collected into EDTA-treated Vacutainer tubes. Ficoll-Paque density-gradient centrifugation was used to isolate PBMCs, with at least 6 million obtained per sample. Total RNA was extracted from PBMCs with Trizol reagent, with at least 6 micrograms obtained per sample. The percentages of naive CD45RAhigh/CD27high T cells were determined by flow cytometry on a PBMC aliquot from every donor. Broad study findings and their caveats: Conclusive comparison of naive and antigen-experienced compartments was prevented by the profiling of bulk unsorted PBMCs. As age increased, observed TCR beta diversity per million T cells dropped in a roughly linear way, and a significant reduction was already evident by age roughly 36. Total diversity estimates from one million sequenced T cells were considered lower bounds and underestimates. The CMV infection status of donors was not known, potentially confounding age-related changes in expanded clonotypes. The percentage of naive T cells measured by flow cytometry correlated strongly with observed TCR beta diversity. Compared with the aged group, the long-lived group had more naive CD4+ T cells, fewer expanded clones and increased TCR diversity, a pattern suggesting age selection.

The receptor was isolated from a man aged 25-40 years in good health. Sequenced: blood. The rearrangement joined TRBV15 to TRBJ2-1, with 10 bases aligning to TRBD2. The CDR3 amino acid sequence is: CATSREGLASRRRSYNEQFF. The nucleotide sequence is TGTGCCACCAGCAGAGAGGGACTAGCGTCCCGAAGACGCTCCTACAATGAGCAGTTCTTC.